These 26 T cell receptor beta chains were sequenced from one sample in a study of T-cell memory formation after mild COVID-19. TCRdb fed the 5' RACE reads into MiXCR, producing one record per CDR3 protein. The sample holds around 100,000 distinct CDR3 sequences, around 10% seen once. The sample was PBMCs or a T cell subset sorted from them (not recorded which). These receptors were obtained from a man aged 18 to 29 who had mild COVID-19 (a few samples of this study predate the infection). Cell type and time point are not known.

This clonotype was counted between two and nine times. The chain uses TRBV6-2 or TRBV6-3 and TRBJ2-2, with 8 nucleotides matching TRBD2. Germline V gene lookup returns CDR1 MNHEY and CDR2 SVGEGT. The V gene end was trimmed by 7 bases and the J gene end by 5 bases; junction bases not matched to a gene: 9. The CDR3 is 15 residues long. The DNA of the CDR3 is TGTGCCAGCATCGACCGGGAGGGTATGACCGGGGAGCTGTTTTTT. This gives the protein CASIDREGMTGELFF.

This clonotype was detected ten times or more. The rearrangement uses TRBV7-6 and TRBJ2-7, with 9 positions matching TRBD1. Germline V gives CDR1 SGHVS, CDR2 FNYEAQ. The CDR3 runs to 14 residues. Unmatched junction bases numbered 8, after V lost 5 bases and J lost 6 bases. In nucleotides, the CDR3 is TGTGCCAGCAGCAACCGGGACAGGGCGTCCGAGCAGTACTTC. Translation gives CASSNRDRASEQYF.

This chain connects TRBV7-9 to TRBJ2-1; the D gene is possibly TRBD1 (6 bases). CDR3 size: 16 residues. The ends were cut back, 6 bases at V and 7 bases at J, with 22 bases in the middle. Germline-derived CDR1 and CDR2 are SEHNR and FQNEAQ (reference sequence). This CDR3 is CASSSAGGGWYNEQFF. DNA of the CDR3: TGTGCCAGCAGTTCCGCGGGTGGGGGCTGGTATAATGAGCAGTTCTTC.

This clonotype has a handful of counts. The chain links TRBV7-2 to TRBJ1-1, with 8 nucleotides matching TRBD1. The CDR3 runs to 15 residues. Germline V gives CDR1 SGHTA, CDR2 FQGNSA. V lost 5 bases to trimming and J lost 4 bases; unmatched junction nucleotides: 9. Here the CDR3 reads CASSPRQGTSTEAFF. CDR3 sequence (DNA): TGTGCCAGCAGCCCCCGACAGGGGACCAGCACTGAAGCTTTCTTT. The complete variable domain, with remaining parts taken from reference TRBV7-2 and TRBJ1-1, reads GAGVSQSPSNKVTEKGKDVELRCDPISGHTALYWYRQSLGQGLEFLIYFQGNSAPDKSGLPSDRFSAERTGGSVSTLTIQRTQQEDSAVYLCASSPRQGTSTEAFFGQGTRLTVV.

The J gene is TRBJ1-2, the V gene TRBV5-1, with a possible D match to TRBD1 (6 bases). Germline V lookup: CDR1 SGHRS, CDR2 YFSETQ. The CDR3 has 13 amino acids. Deletions cut 2 bases from V and 8 bases from J, with 13 bases between. CDR3 in amino acids: CASSFGTSYGYTF. Written as DNA, the CDR3 is TGCGCCAGCAGCTTCGGGACAAGTTACGGCTACACCTTC.

This clonotype was recorded a few times. V gene TRBV5-6 combines with J gene TRBJ1-1; D is uncertain. This CDR3 has 15 amino acids. Germline values: CDR1 SGHDT, CDR2 YYEEEE. The ends were cut back, 1 base at V and 1 base at J, with 11 bases in the middle. The CDR3 spells CASSLLRRKNTEAFF. The CDR3 DNA follows: TGTGCCAGCAGCTTGCTTAGACGCAAGAACACTGAAGCTTTCTTT. Based on the CDR3 plus reference TRBV5-6 and TRBJ1-1, the full variable domain is DAGVTQSPTHLIKTRGQQVTLRCSPKSGHDTVSWYQQALGQGPQFIFQYYEEEERQRGNFPDRFSGHQFPNYSSELNVNALLLGDSALYLCASSLLRRKNTEAFFGQGTRLTVV.

V gene TRBV4-2 combines with J gene TRBJ1-4; no clear D gene. This CDR3 has 15 residues. Germline CDR1 reads LGHNA; CDR2 reads YNFKEQ. Trimming pared 1 base from V and 5 bases from J, leaving 11 bases between. CDR3 bases: TGTGCCAGCAGCCAAGCTGAAGGCGTCAATGAAAAACTGTTTTTT. As protein: CASSQAEGVNEKLFF.

This clonotype showed up just a few times. The chain employs TRBV11-2 and TRBJ2-1; TRBD1 matches 7 bases. The CDR3 has 15 residues. From germline, CDR1 is SGHAT and CDR2 FQNNGV. Unmatched junction bases numbered 3, after V lost 4 bases and J lost 0 bases. This CDR3 reads CASSSGGPSYNEQFF. CDR3 coding DNA: TGTGCCAGCAGCTCAGGGGGACCCTCCTACAATGAGCAGTTCTTC.

This clonotype was counted between two and nine times. The rearrangement joins TRBV27 to TRBJ1-2; 8 positions agree with TRBD1. Germline CDR1 is MNHEY and CDR2 is SMNVEV (reference sequence). The J segment lost 6 bases and the V segment lost 5 bases, leaving 14 bases of the junction unmatched. The CDR3 spans 16 residues. The CDR3 region has the DNA TGTGCCAGCAGTCCAAACCATGTTACAGGGGGGCATGGCTACACCTTC. Amino acids: CASSPNHVTGGHGYTF.

This clonotype was counted a few times. The chain links TRBV12-5 to TRBJ2-2; D might be TRBD1 (5 bases). The CDR3 has 15 amino acids. Germline V gene lookup returns CDR1 LGHNT and CDR2 FRNRAP. V gave up 6 bases and J gave up 7 bases, with 18 bases separating them. The CDR3 sequence is CASGPQNRRGGELFF. The CDR3, as DNA: TGTGCTAGTGGACCGCAAAACAGGCGCGGCGGGGAGCTGTTTTTT.

The chain uses TRBV6-5 and TRBJ1-2; no clear D gene. Germline assignment: CDR1 MNHEY and CDR2 SVGAGI. The V end was cut by 2 bases, the J end by 7 bases, with 8 bases between. This CDR3 is built from 12 residues. Written as DNA, the CDR3 is TGTGCCAGCAGTTACGATAGGGTTGGCTACACCTTC. Its protein is CASSYDRVGYTF.

There are many counts of this clonotype. This CDR3 is CASSPQAGGVQPQHF. The CDR3 nucleotides read TGCGCCAGCAGCCCCCAGGCGGGGGGTGTTCAGCCCCAGCATTTT. This rearrangement joins TRBV4-3 to TRBJ1-5, with a tentative D call TRBD1 (5 bases). Trimming removed 4 bases at V and 6 bases at J, with 16 bases between. There are 15 residues in the CDR3. Germline lookup yields CDR1 LGHNA and CDR2 YSLEER.

The chain uses TRBV12-3 or TRBV12-4 and TRBJ1-6, with 8 bases fitting TRBD1. J lost 4 bases, V lost 6 bases, and 5 bases had no gene match. The CDR3 sequence is 15 residues long. This chain's CDR3 is CASSPDRAYNSPLHF. CDR3 bases: TGTGCCAGCAGCCCGGACAGGGCGTATAATTCACCCCTCCACTTT.

This clonotype was found many times. The chain couples TRBV5-1 to TRBJ2-4; 8 bases fit TRBD1. The germline gives CDR1 SGHRS, CDR2 YFSETQ. J gave up 2 bases and V 0 bases, and 4 bases lay outside the gene matches. This CDR3 spans 16 amino acids. The DNA for the CDR3 is TGCGCCAGCAGCTTGGGACAGGGGTGGCCCAAAAACATTCAGTACTTC. Protein sequence: CASSLGQGWPKNIQYF. The variable domain in full, completed from reference TRBV5-1 and TRBJ2-4, reads KAGVTQTPRYLIKTRGQQVTLSCSPISGHRSVSWYQQTPGQGLQFLFEYFSETQRNKGNFPGRFSGRQFSNSRSEMNVSTLELGDSALYLCASSLGQGWPKNIQYFGAGTRLSVL.

This clonotype was detected a few times. The chain recombines TRBV7-9 with TRBJ2-5; weak D call: TRBD1 (6 bases). The germline V and J ends were trimmed by 5 bases and 4 bases, with 23 bases remaining between them. Germline V gene data show CDR1 as SEHNR and CDR2 as FQNEAQ (reference sequence). This CDR3 contains 17 residues. The CDR3 sequence is CASSHVQGPYARETQYF. The CDR3, as DNA: TGTGCCAGCAGCCATGTTCAGGGGCCGTACGCCCGAGAGACCCAGTACTTC. The variable domain in full, with the rest retrieved from reference TRBV7-9 and TRBJ2-5, is DTGVSQNPRHKITKRGQNVTFRCDPISEHNRLYWYRQTLGQGPEFLTYFQNEAQLEKSRLLSDRFSAERPKGSFSTLEIQRTEQGDSAMYLCASSHVQGPYARETQYFGPGTRLLVL.

The chain links TRBV10-2 to TRBJ2-2; the D gene is possibly TRBD1 (6 bases). Trimming cost V 0 bases and J 6 bases, with 14 bases left between them. The length of the CDR3 is 16 residues. The germline V gene encodes CDR1 WSHSY and CDR2 SAAADI. CDR3 protein: CASSESMGAGSGELFF. The CDR3 region has the DNA TGCGCCAGCAGTGAGTCGATGGGGGCTGGATCCGGGGAGCTGTTTTTT.

The CDR3 bases are TGTGCCAGCAGCTTAGAAGCCGGGCTTTCCCTGAACACTGAAGCTTTCTTT. This gives the protein CASSLEAGLSLNTEAFF. The J gene is TRBJ1-1, the V gene TRBV7-9, with D hard to call. V gave up 1 base and J gave up 0 bases, with 15 bases separating them. The CDR3 has 17 amino acids. Per germline, CDR1 SEHNR and CDR2 FQNEAQ (reference sequence).

The gene calls are TRBV6-2 or TRBV6-3 and TRBJ1-1, with D unclear. The CDR3 spans 16 residues. Trimming removed 8 bases from V and 5 bases from J, with 24 bases in between. Germline CDR1 is MNHEY and CDR2 is SVGEGT. CDR3 loop: CASSPGATHRWTEAFF. The CDR3 nucleotides read TGTGCCAGCTCACCCGGCGCGACGCATAGGTGGACTGAAGCTTTCTTT.

The chain couples TRBV24-1 to TRBJ2-7, with TRBD2 as a possible D gene (6 bases). The V and J ends lost 4 bases and 3 bases respectively, with 18 bases between them. This CDR3 has 16 amino acids. Germline V gene lookup returns CDR1 KGHDR and CDR2 SFDVKD. The CDR3 DNA follows: TGTGCCACCAGTGAGGTTCCGGGACTGAATGACTACGAGCAGTACTTC. Residues: CATSEVPGLNDYEQYF.

V gene TRBV4-1 combines with J gene TRBJ1-1; D gene uncertain. V was shortened by 0 bases and J by 4 bases, with 9 bases between the two germline ends. The CDR3 contains 14 residues. Germline CDR1 MGHRA, CDR2 YSYEKL. The CDR3 reads CASSQETGATEAFF. CDR3 nucleotides: TGCGCCAGCAGCCAAGAGACGGGAGCCACTGAAGCTTTCTTT.

The chain uses TRBV6-2 or TRBV6-3 and TRBJ2-1, with TRBD2 matching 11 bases. Trimming took 6 bases from V and 7 from J; bases not matched to a gene: 8. Germline V gene sequence: CDR1 MNHEY, CDR2 SVGEGT. This CDR3 comprises 15 residues. The CDR3 protein is CASRDLAGGFNEQFF. The CDR3, as DNA: TGTGCCAGCAGGGATCTAGCGGGGGGATTTAATGAGCAGTTCTTC.

The chain combines TRBV6-2 or TRBV6-3 with TRBJ2-7; D may correspond to TRBD1 or TRBD2 (5 bases each). The V gene lost 2 bases and the J gene lost 5 bases, with 7 bases spanning the gap. From germline, CDR1 is MNHEY and CDR2 SVGEGT. This CDR3 has 12 amino acids. The CDR3 DNA is TGTGCCAGCAGTTACAGGGGAGACGAGCAGTACGTC. Translation gives CASSYRGDEQYV.

This clonotype was observed a few times. The V call is TRBV3-1, the J call TRBJ2-1, with D possibly being TRBD2 (6 bases). This CDR3 contains 17 residues. Germline V gene data show CDR1 as LGHDT and CDR2 as YNNKEL (reference sequence). Trimming left V 0 bases short and J 0 bases short, with 12 bases between. CDR3 residues: CASSQDLSGDSYNEQFF. The CDR3 region has the DNA TGTGCCAGCAGCCAAGATCTTAGCGGTGACTCCTACAATGAGCAGTTCTTC.

This clonotype has a handful of counts. J is TRBJ2-1 and V is TRBV7-9, with 9 bases fitting TRBD2. This CDR3 region has 16 residues. V shed 1 base and J 5 bases; nucleotides not matched to a gene: 6. The germline V gene encodes CDR1 SEHNR and CDR2 FQNEAQ (reference sequence). The CDR3 DNA reads as TGTGCCAGCAGCTTAGGTCCAGCGGGGGGACACAATGAGCAGTTCTTC. Translating gives CASSLGPAGGHNEQFF.

The count of this clonotype is one. The V and J genes are TRBV7-3 and TRBJ2-1, with TRBD1 as a possible D gene (6 bases). V lost 5 bases and J 6 bases, leaving 17 bases between the germline ends. Germline lookup yields CDR1 SGHTA and CDR2 FQGTGA. The CDR3 sequence is 15 residues long. The CDR3 nucleotides are TGTGCCAGCAGCCTCGGGACAAGAGGGGGCAATGAGCAGTTCTTC. It specifies CASSLGTRGGNEQFF.

V and J are TRBV14 and TRBJ2-1; TRBD2 aligns across 13 bases. The CDR3 sequence is 17 residues long. CDR1 and CDR2 from the germline V gene are SGHDN and FVKESK. V gave up 4 bases and J gave up 7 bases; unmatched junction bases: 10. DNA for the CDR3: TGTGCCAGCAGCCTAAGGACTAGCGGGGGCCGCTGGAATGAGCAGTTCTTC. Protein product: CASSLRTSGGRWNEQFF.